Below are 9 T cell receptor gamma chains sequenced from a single sample in a study of Vδ1+ human thymocytes. Study-level points and caveats: Thymic TRG and TRD repertoires appeared highly polyclonal, with Gaussian CDR3 length distributions.

Sequences come from RNA converted to cDNA by reverse transcription. The CDR3 regions were amplified by multiplex PCR from V-gene primers to a constant-region primer. TCRdb re-called the multiplex PCR reads via CATT. Among about 22,000 gamma-chain clones listed, roughly an eighth were seen once. These receptors have no identified antigens. The sample consisted of Vdelta1+ gamma-delta thymocytes from the thymus. Subset denoted: FACS-sorted CD3+ TCRalphabeta- TCRVdelta1+ TCRVdelta2- thymocytes. The receptors were gathered from a child in the first two years of life who had congenital heart surgery.

There are a few counts of this clone. One end of the junction fails to match germline, which may point to a read error. The rearrangement links TRGV3 to TRGJ1 or TRGJ2. The CDR3 totals 15 residues. CDR1 and CDR2 from the germline V gene are VTNTFY and YDVSTARD (reference sequence). CDR3 bases: TGTGCCACCTGGGGCTCCCCCCCGAGTATTTATAAAAAACTCTTT. It yields the protein CATWGSPPSIYKKLF.

J is TRGJ1 or TRGJ2 and V is TRGV8. After removal of 11 bases from V and 10 bases from J, the junction contained 17 bases not matched to a gene. CDR1 and CDR2 (germline): VENAVY, YDSYNSRV. The CDR3 spans 12 residues. The CDR3 loop reads CAIPNPLLKKLF. In nucleotides, the CDR3 is TGTGCCATCCCAAACCCTCTATTGAAGAAACTCTTT.

The chain employs TRGV8 and TRGJ1 or TRGJ2. From germline, CDR1 is VENAVY and CDR2 YDSYNSRV. The CDR3 loop spans 12 amino acids. With V trimmed by 6 bases and J by 12 bases, 14 bases remained unmatched. CDR3 sequence: CATWNSRSRKLF. The CDR3 bases are TGTGCCACCTGGAACTCAAGGTCTAGGAAACTCTTT.

This clone has just a few counts. Germline is not matched at one junction end, which may reflect a read error. Other DNA sequences in the sample encode the same CDR3. The chain recombines TRGV4 with TRGJ1 or TRGJ2. This CDR3 has 13 amino acids. Germline V gene sequence: CDR1 EGSTGY, CDR2 YDSYTSSV. The DNA for the CDR3 is TGTGCCACCTGGAATGGACTTTATTATAAGAAACTCTTT. As protein: CATWNGLYYKKLF.

V gene TRGV5 combines with J gene TRGJP2. The length of the CDR3 is 15 residues. Germline trimming cut 6 bases from V and 3 bases from J; bases unmatched to any gene: 10. Germline V CDR1 and CDR2: VINAFY, YDVSNSKD. CDR3 DNA sequence: TGTGCCACCTGGTCCCACCCAGGTAGTGATTGGATCAAGACGTTT. This gives the protein CATWSHPGSDWIKTF.

The chain employs TRGV2 and TRGJP2. Germline trimming cut 0 bases from V and 2 bases from J; bases unmatched to any gene: 6. Germline assignment: CDR1 EGSNGY and CDR2 YDSYNSKV. This CDR3 region has 16 residues. The DNA for the CDR3 is TGTGCCACCTGGGACGGGCGGGGGAGTAGTGATTGGATCAAGACGTTT. This gives the protein CATWDGRGSSDWIKTF.

The chain is built from TRGV5 and TRGJ1 or TRGJ2. The CDR3 contains 14 residues. V shed 0 bases, J shed 9 bases, and the junction held 11 bases outside the gene matches. Germline assignment: CDR1 VINAFY and CDR2 YDVSNSKD. Here the CDR3 reads CATWDRRGLLKKLF. Here the CDR3 DNA reads TGTGCCACCTGGGACAGGCGGGGACTCCTTAAGAAACTCTTT.

This clone was seen more than once but under ten times. The chain links TRGV5 to TRGJ1 or TRGJ2. The CDR3 is 13 amino acids. Germline CDR1 reads VINAFY; CDR2 reads YDVSNSKD. V lost 1 base to trimming and J lost 3 bases; unmatched junction nucleotides: 3. The CDR3 DNA reads TGTGCCACCTGGGACAGCATTTATTATAAGAAACTCTTT. It translates to CATWDSIYYKKLF.

The J gene is TRGJP2, the V gene TRGV5. Germline trimming cut 3 bases from V and 8 bases from J; bases unmatched to any gene: 9. This CDR3 contains 14 residues. Germline lookup yields CDR1 VINAFY and CDR2 YDVSNSKD. The CDR3 spells CATWDPRTDWIKTF. The CDR3 nucleotides read TGTGCCACCTGGGACCCCCGGACGGATTGGATCAAGACGTTT.